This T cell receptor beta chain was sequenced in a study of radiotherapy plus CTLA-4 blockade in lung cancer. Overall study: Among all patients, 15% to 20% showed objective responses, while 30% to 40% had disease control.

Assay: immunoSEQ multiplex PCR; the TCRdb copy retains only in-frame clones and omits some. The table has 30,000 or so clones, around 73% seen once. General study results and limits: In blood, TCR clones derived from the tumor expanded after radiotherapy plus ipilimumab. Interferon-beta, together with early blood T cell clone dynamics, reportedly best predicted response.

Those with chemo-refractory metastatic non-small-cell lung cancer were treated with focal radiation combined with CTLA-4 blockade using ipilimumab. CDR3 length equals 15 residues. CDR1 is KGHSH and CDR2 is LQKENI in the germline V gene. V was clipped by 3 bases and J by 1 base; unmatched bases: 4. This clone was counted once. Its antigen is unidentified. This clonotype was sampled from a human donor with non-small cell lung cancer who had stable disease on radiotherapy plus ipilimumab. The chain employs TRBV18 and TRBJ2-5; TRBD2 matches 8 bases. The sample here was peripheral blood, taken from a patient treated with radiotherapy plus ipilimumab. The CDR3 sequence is CASSPEAGAQETQYF. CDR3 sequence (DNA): TGTGCCAGCTCACCTGAAGCGGGGGCCCAAGAGACCCAGTACTTC.